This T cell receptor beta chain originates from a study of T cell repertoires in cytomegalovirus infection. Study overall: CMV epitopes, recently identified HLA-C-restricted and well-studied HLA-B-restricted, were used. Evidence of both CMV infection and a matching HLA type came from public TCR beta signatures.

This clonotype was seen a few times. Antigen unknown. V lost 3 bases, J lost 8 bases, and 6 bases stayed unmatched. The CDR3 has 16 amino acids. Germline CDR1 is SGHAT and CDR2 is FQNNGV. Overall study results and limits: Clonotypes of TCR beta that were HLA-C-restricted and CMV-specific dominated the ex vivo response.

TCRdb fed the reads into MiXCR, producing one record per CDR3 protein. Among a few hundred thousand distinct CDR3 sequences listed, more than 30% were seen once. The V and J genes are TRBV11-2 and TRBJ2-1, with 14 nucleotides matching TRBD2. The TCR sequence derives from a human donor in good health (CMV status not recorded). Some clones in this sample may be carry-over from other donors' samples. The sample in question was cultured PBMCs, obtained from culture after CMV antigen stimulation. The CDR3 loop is CASSLTSGRGWDEQFF. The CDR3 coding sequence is TGTGCCAGCAGCTTGACTAGCGGGAGGGGGTGGGATGAGCAGTTCTTC.